The 22 T cell receptor delta chains reported below all come from one sample, sequenced in a study of γδ T cells in repeated Plasmodium falciparum infection. Bulk repertoires came from Vgamma9/Vdelta2+ or Vdelta2-negative gammadelta T cells flow-sorted from PBMC. TCRdb re-processed the multiplex PCR reads via CATT. Of over 55,000 delta-chain clones detected, around 1.7% appear once; the ten largest clones hold over 12%. The sequencing input was gamma-delta T cells from blood. The origin of the receptors is a pool of human donors (malaria-infected and uninfected, not separated).

A word on this clone: The protein in TCRdb stems from a much larger clone and differs at residue 14 from this DNA's translation, likely a read error; here the protein is translated from the DNA. The chain couples TRDV1 to TRDJ1; 7 nucleotides match TRDD3. V lost 8 bases to trimming and J lost 2 bases; unmatched junction nucleotides: 32. The CDR3 totals 22 residues. Germline-derived CDR1 and CDR2 are TSWWSYY and QGS. The CDR3: CALWGDRIPCTGDRGRTDKLIF. CDR3 nucleotides: TGTGCTCTTTGGGGTGACCGCATACCCTGTACTGGGGATAGGGGGCGTACCGATAAACTCATCTTT.

This clone showed up just a few times. A read error likely explains this, since a far larger clone differs by one base. The sample holds other DNA sequences that translate to the same CDR3. The rearrangement links TRDV2 to TRDJ3, with 7 bases aligning to TRDD3. Here the J gene came from matching the DNA to germline, since TCRdb omits it. Germline V gives CDR1 GEAIGNYY, CDR2 EKD. Trimming took 0 bases from V and 4 from J; bases not matched to a gene: 5. The CDR3 totals 17 residues. In nucleotides, the CDR3 is TGTGCCTGTGACACCTGGGGGAGCTCTTGGGACACCCGACAGATGTTTTTC. As protein: CACDTWGSSWDTRQMFF.

This clone was counted between two and nine times. TCRdb attributes to this sequence the protein of a much larger clone, which differs from the DNA translation at residue 8; a read error is likely, and the protein displayed is translated from the DNA. This chain joins TRDV1 and TRDJ1; 12 positions match TRDD3. The J gene is absent in TCRdb and was assigned here via DNA matching to germline. Germline loops: CDR1 TSWWSYY, CDR2 QGS. With V trimmed by 3 bases and J by 7 bases, 21 bases remained unmatched. This CDR3 is built from 20 residues. The DNA for the CDR3 is TGTGCTCTTGGGGACGCCCCGGGACTCCTGCTCGTACTGGGGGATACTAAACTCATCTTT. Protein sequence: CALGDAPGLLLVLGDTKLIF.

This clone came up many times. TCRdb's entry gives the protein of a much larger clone, which mismatches this DNA's translation at residue 9, likely from a read error; the protein reported here is translated from the DNA. The chain carries TRDV3 and TRDJ1; D may be TRDD3 (10 bases). Germline CDR1 and CDR2: TVYSNPD and GDNSRS (reference sequence). V was cut by 0 bases and J by 0 bases, with 29 bases left in between. The CDR3 runs 20 residues. The chain's CDR3 is CAFRKPSYHYWGINTDKLIF. The CDR3 DNA reads TGTGCCTTTAGAAAGCCTTCCTACCATTACTGGGGGATTAACACCGATAAACTCATCTTT.

In this sample, this clone turned up many times. The TCRdb protein comes from a much larger clone and disagrees with this DNA's translation at residue 13, likely due to a read error; the protein given here is derived from the DNA. CDR3 in amino acids: CALGEFLPNWGTNKLIF. The DNA of the CDR3 is TGTGCTCTTGGGGAATTCCTTCCTAACTGGGGGACCAATAAACTCATCTTT. J is TRDJ1 and V is TRDV1, with D maybe TRDD3 (9 bases). Germline loops: CDR1 TSWWSYY, CDR2 QGS. The CDR3 length is 17 residues. V lost 2 bases and J lost 6, with 22 bases in between.

To note about this clone: TCRdb records a much larger clone's protein for this DNA, with a difference at residue 4 that likely arises from a read error; the protein given is the translation of the DNA. The chain uses TRDV2 and TRDJ1; 8 bases match TRDD3. No J gene is reported in TCRdb; it was inferred here by comparing the DNA with germline. CDR1 and CDR2 from the germline V gene are GEAIGNYY and EKD. This CDR3 contains 19 residues. V shed 5 bases, J shed 0 bases, and the junction held 19 bases outside the gene matches. The CDR3 region is CACGYGGIRKLLHTDKLIF. CDR3 DNA: TGTGCCTGTGGTTATGGAGGGATACGCAAGCTTTTACACACCGATAAACTCATCTTT.

Notes on this clone: A read error likely explains why the TCRdb protein, taken from a much larger clone, differs from this DNA's translation at residue 12; the protein shown is translated from the DNA. This rearrangement joins TRDV3 to TRDJ1, with D perhaps TRDD3 (7 bases). TCRdb lists no J gene, so it was determined here by aligning the DNA to germline. Germline CDR1 and CDR2: TVYSNPD and GDNSRS (reference sequence). The V and J ends lost 5 bases and 1 base respectively, with 32 bases between them. The CDR3 contains 19 residues. The CDR3 region is CAHRVPSRPWGVGTDKLIF. Written as DNA, the CDR3 is TGTGCCCACCGAGTGCCTTCCAGGCCCTGGGGGGTAGGCACCGATAAACTCATCTTT.

In this sample, this clone turned up a few times. The protein recorded in TCRdb matches a much larger clone and deviates from this DNA's translation at residue 12, suggesting a read error; the protein here is obtained by translating the DNA. The chain carries TRDV1 and TRDJ1; D is ambiguous. In germline, CDR1 is TSWWSYY, CDR2 QGS. This CDR3 has 16 residues. The CDR3, as DNA: TGTGCTCTTGGGGAACCGAGATGGACAAACACCAATAAACTCATCTTT. Its translation is CALGEPRWTNTNKLIF.

A remark on this clone: This DNA translates differently at residue 9 from the TCRdb protein, which is that of a much larger clone; a read error is likely, and the protein shown is the DNA's own translation. V and J are TRDV1 and TRDJ3; a weak D match, TRDD3 (5 bases). TCRdb carries no J gene annotation; the J gene was assigned here by matching the DNA with germline. Germline CDR1 TSWWSYY, CDR2 QGS. The length of the CDR3 is 27 residues. Trimming left V 4 bases short and J 0 bases short, with 40 bases between. In DNA form, the CDR3 reads TGTGCTCTTGGGGTCCTCACTACCCACCGTGCGTGGCGGATAGACGGAATAACCTCCTGGGACACCCGACAGATGTTTTTC. Protein product: CALGVLTTHRAWRIDGITSWDTRQMFF.

This clone was detected a few times. The protein recorded in TCRdb matches a much larger clone and deviates from this DNA's translation at residue 4, suggesting a read error; the protein here is obtained by translating the DNA. The V and J genes are TRDV2 and TRDJ1; 9 bases are a match to TRDD3. Assignment of the J gene here rests on matching the DNA to germline, because TCRdb gives none. Germline V gene sequence: CDR1 GEAIGNYY, CDR2 EKD. CDR3 length: 21 residues. CDR3 sequence: CACGTSWGGYSHLPYTDKLIF. The CDR3 DNA sequence: TGTGCCTGTGGCACCTCCTGGGGGGGATACTCCCACTTACCTTACACCGATAAACTCATCTTT.

For this clone: The translation of this DNA and the TCRdb protein of a much larger clone differ at residue 9, probably owing to a read error; the protein shown here is translated from the DNA. The chain links TRDV1 to TRDJ1; no reliable D call. Germline-derived CDR1 and CDR2 are TSWWSYY and QGS. The length of the CDR3 is 11 residues. CDR3 region: CALGENRKRIF. Here the CDR3 DNA reads TGTGCTCTTGGGGAAAATCGTAAACGCATCTTT.

On this clone: The protein given by TCRdb reflects a much larger clone and differs at residue 17 from this DNA's translation, likely from a read error; the protein shown is the DNA's translation. The rearrangement joins TRDV2 to TRDJ1, with TRDD3 as a possible D gene (5 bases). TCRdb leaves out the J gene; it was filled in here by matching the DNA to germline. There are 27 residues in the CDR3. V was clipped by 1 base and J by 0 bases, with 47 bases between them. Germline V gene data show CDR1 as GEAIGNYY and CDR2 as EKD. DNA for the CDR3: TGTGCCTGTGACACATCTCTCCTGAGAATGGGATCACAGGAGGACCCAGAACCGACTCTCTACACCGATAAACTCATCTTT. Encoded protein: CACDTSLLRMGSQEDPEPTLYTDKLIF.

This clone has a count of ten or more. TCRdb assigns this DNA the protein of a much larger clone, which departs from its translation at residue 15; this likely reflects a read error, and the protein shown comes from translating the DNA. J is TRDJ1 and V is TRDV1, with 8 bases identical to TRDD3. The length of the CDR3 is 21 residues. Looked up from germline, CDR1 is TSWWSYY and CDR2 is QGS. V dropped 4 bases and J dropped 1; count of bases not matched to a gene: 23. CDR3: CALGAYLPSYDLWGSTDKLIF. CDR3 nucleotides: TGTGCTCTTGGGGCGTACCTCCCGTCCTACGACCTCTGGGGGAGCACCGATAAACTCATCTTT.

This clone was seen repeatedly, ten times or more. A far larger clone lies a single base away; this is likely a read error. The same CDR3 arises from other DNA sequences in this sample as well. This sequence joins TRDV2 and TRDJ1, with 13 nucleotides matching TRDD3. The germline CDR1 and CDR2 sequences are GEAIGNYY and EKD. There are 23 residues in the CDR3. CDR3 residues: CACDTEFSKLGDTRQTYTDKLIF. CDR3 in DNA: TGTGCCTGTGACACCGAGTTCTCCAAACTGGGGGATACGCGCCAAACGTACACCGATAAGCTCATCTTT.

This clone was seen a handful of times. TCRdb records a much larger clone's protein for this DNA, with a difference at residue 7 that likely arises from a read error; the protein given is the translation of the DNA. This chain joins TRDV1 and TRDJ1; 7 nucleotides line up with TRDD3. The J gene, left out of TCRdb, was set here by checking the DNA against germline. The CDR3 extends over 19 amino acids. V lost 4 bases to trimming and J lost 5 bases; unmatched junction nucleotides: 22. Germline CDR1 TSWWSYY, CDR2 QGS. CDR3 region: CALGVHAGGGGPGRDKLIF. CDR3 sequence (DNA): TGTGCTCTTGGGGTCCATGCAGGGGGTGGGGGACCCGGCAGGGATAAACTCATCTTT.

In this sample, this clone turned up a few times. With only one base between it and a far larger clone, this is likely a read error. Other DNA sequences in the same sample also yield this CDR3. The chain is built from TRDV3 and TRDJ1, with 9 bases that match TRDD3. TCRdb lists no J gene, so it was determined here by aligning the DNA to germline. The CDR3 consists of 20 residues. Germline V lookup: CDR1 TVYSNPD, CDR2 GDNSRS (reference sequence). Trimming cost V 5 bases and J 2 bases; bases outside gene matches: 27. The CDR3 bases are TGTGCCAAGGCCTTCCGCGGTTGGACCGGGGGATACACCTATACCGATAAACTCATCTTT. Translating it yields CAKAFRGWTGGYTYTDKLIF. Together with reference TRDV3 and TRDJ1, the CDR3 gives the full variable domain: CDKVTQSSPDQTVASGSEVVLLCTYDTVYSNPDLFWYRIRPDYSFQFVFYGDNSRSEGADFTQGRFSVKHILTQKAFHLVISPVRTEDSATYYCAKAFRGWTGGYTYTDKLIFGKGTRVTVEP.

In this sample, this clone turned up many times. V and J are TRDV1 and TRDJ2; 13 nucleotides line up with TRDD3. V lost 1 base and J lost 3; bases outside the gene matches: 8. The CDR3 runs 19 residues. Germline V gene lookup returns CDR1 TSWWSYY and CDR2 QGS. The DNA of the CDR3 is TGTGCTCTTGGGGAACCCACATACTGGGGGATACGGCTGACAGCACAACTCTTCTTT. Translation: CALGEPTYWGIRLTAQLFF.

This clone is a singleton in its sample. At one end the junction does not follow the germline gene, possibly because of a read error. The chain carries TRDV1 and TRDJ1; D is uncertain. The J gene, not given by TCRdb, was assigned here from a germline match of the nucleotide sequence. CDR1 and CDR2 (germline): TSWWSYY, QGS. The CDR3 is made up of 13 amino acids. The CDR3: CALVERDSDKLIF. CDR3 coding DNA: TGTGCTCTTGTGGAACGGGACTCCGATAAACTCATCTTT.

This clone was counted a few times. The mismatch at residue 17 between this DNA's translation and the TCRdb protein of a much larger clone likely reflects a read error; the protein shown is translated from the DNA. The CDR3 sequence is CALGEPRPTQGIPLKYADKLIF. The CDR3, as DNA: TGTGCTCTTGGGGAACCGAGACCTACCCAGGGGATACCGCTCAAGTACGCCGATAAACTCATCTTT. The rearrangement joins TRDV1 to TRDJ1; TRDD3 matches at 8 bases. TCRdb is silent on the J gene; assignment here came from matching the DNA to germline. The length of the CDR3 is 22 residues. J lost 3 bases, V lost 1 base, and 25 bases had no gene match. CDR1 is TSWWSYY, CDR2 QGS, per germline.

This clone was counted a single time. The V call is TRDV1, the J call TRDJ1; 9 nucleotides line up with TRDD3. Here the J gene was assigned by germline matching of the DNA, as TCRdb has none. The CDR3 totals 25 residues. Germline CDR1 TSWWSYY, CDR2 QGS. The V and J ends lost 0 bases and 0 bases, in that order; junction bases with no gene match: 29. The CDR3 DNA reads as TGTGCTCTTGGGGAACTCTGGACCTACGTCCAATCTGGGGGATTCTTAGGCGGGTACACCGATAAACTCATCTTT. Encoded protein: CALGELWTYVQSGGFLGGYTDKLIF.

Turning to this clone: The protein held in TCRdb is that of a much larger clone and does not match this DNA's translation at residue 13, likely because of a read error; the protein shown is translated from the DNA. The chain recombines TRDV1 with TRDJ1, with D tentatively TRDD3 (8 bases). The CDR3 sequence is 23 residues long. Per the germline V gene, CDR1 is TSWWSYY and CDR2 is QGS. V lost 3 bases to trimming and J lost 3 bases, with 38 bases between them. In DNA, the CDR3 is TGTGCTCTTGGGGACCATTCCTACAAGTACGTCCGGCCGGGGGATAAGGCAGCCGATAAACTCATCTTT. Protein sequence: CALGDHSYKYVRPGDKAADKLIF.

There are a few counts of this clone. The likely explanation is a read error, given a far larger clone one base away. The same CDR3 can be traced to other DNA sequences in this sample. The chain uses TRDV1 and TRDJ1, with TRDD3 matching over 11 bases. This CDR3 is built from 21 residues. Losses at the gene ends were 2 bases for V and 3 bases for J; bases not matched to a gene: 20. Per the germline V gene, CDR1 is TSWWSYY and CDR2 is QGS. CDR3 DNA sequence: TGTGCTCTTGGGGAATTCCCTTTCCTCCATCTGGGGGATACCATTGCCGATAAACTCATCTTT. Protein: CALGEFPFLHLGDTIADKLIF.